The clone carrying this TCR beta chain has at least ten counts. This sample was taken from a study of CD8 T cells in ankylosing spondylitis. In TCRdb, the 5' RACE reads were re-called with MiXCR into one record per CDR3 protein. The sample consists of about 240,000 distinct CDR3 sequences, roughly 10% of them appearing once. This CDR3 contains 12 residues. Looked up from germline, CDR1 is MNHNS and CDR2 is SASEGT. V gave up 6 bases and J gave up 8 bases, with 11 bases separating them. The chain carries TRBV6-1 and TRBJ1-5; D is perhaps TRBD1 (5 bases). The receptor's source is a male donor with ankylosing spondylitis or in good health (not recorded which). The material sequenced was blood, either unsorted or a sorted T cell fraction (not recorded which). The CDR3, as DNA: TGTGCCAGCAGGGCGACAGAGGAGCCCCAGCATTTT. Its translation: CASRATEEPQHF.